This T cell receptor (beta chain) came from a study of T-cell reconstitution after alpha-beta-depleted transplantation in children. Germline V CDR1 and CDR2: MNHEY, SMNVEV (reference sequence). The V end lost 7 bases, the J end lost 1 base, and 20 bases lay between the germline ends. This CDR3 spans 17 amino acids. Study results and caveats: T-cell numbers and diversity one year post-transplant derived largely from freshly generated T cells. Reportedly, alpha-beta T cells present about two months post-transplant originated from several hundred expanded clones of graft origin.

Notes on this clonotype: Its antigen is undetermined.

Molecular barcoding with unique molecular identifiers was used for the TCRbeta library. TCRdb fed the PCR reads into MiXCR, producing one record per CDR3 protein. The table includes about 440,000 distinct CDR3 sequences, around two fifths detected once. The rearrangement uses TRBV27 and TRBJ2-1, with D unclear. This TCR was sampled from a girl aged 2-9 years with aplastic anemia, due to receive a stem cell transplant. The sequencing here drew on PBMCs, taken before TCRalphabeta/CD19-depleted stem cell transplant. The CDR3 loop reads CASTPTFSRSSYNEQFF. The CDR3, as DNA: TGTGCCAGCACCCCGACTTTCTCCCGTTCTTCCTACAATGAGCAGTTCTTC.